A single sample is the source of the 18 T cell receptor beta chains below, sequenced in a study of CD4+ T cells in melanoma. TCRdb keeps only in-frame clones here, not all; method: immunoSEQ multiplex PCR. This table has about 11,000 clones, approximately 61% appearing once. The source material was cells from a culture (not recorded whether cultured in vitro). The receptors were gathered from a human donor with melanoma.

The chain combines TRBV28 with TRBJ2-2, with TRBD2 as a possible D gene (6 bases). In germline, CDR1 is MDHEN, CDR2 SYDVKM. Trimming pared 3 bases from V and 7 bases from J, leaving 15 bases between. The CDR3 spans 15 residues. The CDR3: CASSFGGTGHGELFF. In nucleotides, the CDR3 is TGTGCCAGCAGTTTTGGAGGGACGGGCCACGGGGAGCTGTTTTTT.

The V and J genes are TRBV30 and TRBJ1-3, with D perhaps TRBD1 (5 bases). The V end lost 2 bases, the J end lost 0 bases, and 11 bases lay between the germline ends. Germline V CDR1 and CDR2: GTSNPN, SVGIG (reference sequence). CDR3 size: 15 residues. The CDR3, as DNA: TGTGCCTGGAGTACAGGACGGTACTCTGGAAACACCATATATTTT. Protein: CAWSTGRYSGNTIYF. Drawing the rest from reference TRBV30 and TRBJ1-3, the complete variable domain is SQTIHQWPATLVQPVGSPLSLECTVEGTSNPNLYWYRQAAGRGLQLLFYSVGIGQISSEVPQNLSASRPQDRQFILSSKKLLLSDSGFYLCAWSTGRYSGNTIYFGEGSWLTVV.

The chain joins TRBV18 to TRBJ2-2, with D perhaps TRBD2 (5 bases). The germline V gene has CDR1 KGHSH and CDR2 LQKENI. The CDR3 covers 17 residues. The germline V and J ends were trimmed by 0 bases and 0 bases, with 11 bases remaining between them. In DNA, the CDR3 is TGTGCCAGCTCACCACCCACGGGGTGGGCGAACACCGGGGAGCTGTTTTTT. Its protein product is CASSPPTGWANTGELFF.

This clone was observed a handful of times. This chain connects TRBV15 to TRBJ2-5; D gene ambiguous. The germline CDR1 and CDR2 sequences are LNHNV and YYDKDF (reference sequence). V lost 5 bases, J lost 5 bases, and 18 bases lay in between. The CDR3 has 15 residues. The CDR3 region has the DNA TGTGCCACCAGCCCACGGCCGGGTGGTCGGGAGACCCAGTACTTC. This codes for CATSPRPGGRETQYF.

The chain recombines TRBV12-5 with TRBJ1-6; 11 nucleotides match TRBD1. Losses at the gene ends were 2 bases for V and 10 bases for J; bases not matched to a gene: 7. This CDR3 is 16 amino acids long. Germline CDR1 LGHNT, CDR2 FRNRAP. DNA for the CDR3: TGTGCTAGTGGTTTGACCTCCGGGACAGGGGGATCACCCCTCCACTTT. It is translated as CASGLTSGTGGSPLHF.

In DNA, the CDR3 is TGTGCCAGCAGCCCAGGGGGGCCGCGGGAGCAGTACTTC. It yields the protein CASSPGGPREQYF. The chain is built from TRBV7-3 and TRBJ2-7, with D perhaps TRBD1 (7 bases). CDR1 is SGHTA, CDR2 FQGTGA, per germline. The CDR3 sequence is 13 residues long. V gave up 5 bases and J gave up 7 bases, with 15 bases separating them.

CDR3 bases: TGTGCCAGCAGCTTGGAGGCTTTCAACATAAAACGGAAATATGGCTACACCTTC. Residues: CASSLEAFNIKRKYGYTF. The gene calls are TRBV5-6 and TRBJ1-2; no definite D call. Germline CDR1 is SGHDT and CDR2 is YYEEEE. The CDR3 has 18 residues. Trimming took 0 bases from V and 5 from J, leaving 23 bases between them.

This chain joins TRBV9 and TRBJ1-5; 12 nucleotides align to TRBD1. CDR1 is SGDLS and CDR2 is YYNGEE in the germline V gene. J lost 5 bases, V lost 2 bases, and 2 bases had no gene match. The CDR3 has 15 residues. DNA for the CDR3: TGTGCCAGCAGCGTGGGACAGGGGGCATATCAGCCCCAGCATTTT. Translation gives CASSVGQGAYQPQHF.

The CDR3 DNA reads TGTGCCAGCAGTCGGGGGGGTAGCGGGGGAGGCCAAAGGACCCAGTACTTC. Its protein is CASSRGGSGGGQRTQYF. The J gene is TRBJ2-5, the V gene TRBV2; 9 positions match TRBD2. CDR3 size: 17 residues. Trimming removed 5 bases from V and 7 bases from J; junction bases left unmatched: 17. Looked up from germline, CDR1 is SNHLY and CDR2 is FYNNEI.

V usage is TRBV27 and J usage is TRBJ2-3; D ambiguous. This CDR3 is built from 14 residues. CDR1 is MNHEY, CDR2 SMNVEV, per germline (reference sequence). Trimming pared 8 bases from V and 4 bases from J, leaving 16 bases between. The CDR3 is CASGRYTSPDTQYF. The CDR3 DNA sequence: TGTGCCAGCGGGCGGTACACTTCTCCAGATACGCAGTATTTT.

The chain uses TRBV2 and TRBJ2-1, with 12 bases that match TRBD1. The germline V gene has CDR1 SNHLY and CDR2 FYNNEI. The CDR3 is made up of 14 amino acids. J gave up 8 bases and V 8 bases, and 7 bases lay outside the gene matches. CDR3 in DNA: TGTGCCAGCCGCCGGGACAGGGGGCCCTATGAGCAGTTCTTC. As protein: CASRRDRGPYEQFF.

The genes are TRBV5-4 and TRBJ2-2; 7 bases are a match to TRBD2. Germline V gene sequence: CDR1 SGHNT, CDR2 YYREEE (reference sequence). J lost 5 bases, V lost 4 bases, and 8 bases had no gene match. The length of the CDR3 is 15 residues. CDR3 region: CASSPFLGGTGELFF. In DNA form, the CDR3 reads TGTGCCAGCAGCCCCTTTCTGGGGGGGACCGGGGAGCTGTTTTTT.

The rearrangement links TRBV15 to TRBJ2-3; D is uncertain. From germline, CDR1 is LNHNV and CDR2 YYDKDF (reference sequence). The CDR3 totals 13 residues. Trimming cost V 0 bases and J 8 bases, with 9 bases left between them. The CDR3 DNA is TGTGCCACCAGCAGAGATAGGTTTCCTACGCAGTATTTT. Translating gives CATSRDRFPTQYF.

The chain carries TRBV2 and TRBJ2-3, with D uncertain. Trimming pared 11 bases from V and 4 bases from J, leaving 10 bases between. CDR1 is SNHLY, CDR2 FYNNEI, per germline. The CDR3 spans 11 residues. The CDR3 is CAGKRADTQYF. The CDR3 nucleotides read TGTGCCGGAAAGAGAGCAGATACGCAGTATTTT.

This chain joins TRBV9 and TRBJ2-3; 10 bases align to TRBD1. The germline gives CDR1 SGDLS, CDR2 YYNGEE. J gave up 1 base and V 0 bases, and 8 bases lay outside the gene matches. CDR3 length: 18 amino acids. CDR3 DNA: TGTGCCAGCAGCGTAGTTGGGAGACAGGGGGCTGGCACAGATACGCAGTATTTT. Residues: CASSVVGRQGAGTDTQYF.

The chain combines TRBV10-3 with TRBJ1-5, with a weak D call TRBD1 (5 bases). Germline-derived CDR1 and CDR2 are ENHRY and SYGVKD. V lost 0 bases and J lost 6, with 15 bases in between. This CDR3 is built from 16 residues. CDR3 in DNA: TGTGCCATCAGTGAGTCGAAGGCGGGGACGGTTCAGCCCCAGCATTTT. Residues: CAISESKAGTVQPQHF.

This rearrangement joins TRBV11-2 to TRBJ2-1; TRBD2 agrees at 9 bases. Germline V gene lookup returns CDR1 SGHAT and CDR2 FQNNGV. The ends lost 4 bases at V and 9 bases at J; junction bases unmatched: 7. There are 14 residues in the CDR3. The CDR3 sequence: CASSSPAGGSEQFF. DNA for the CDR3: TGTGCCAGCAGCTCCCCGGCGGGGGGGAGTGAGCAGTTCTTC.

This chain connects TRBV11-1 to TRBJ2-5, with D perhaps assigned TRBD1 or TRBD2 (5 bases each). Germline V CDR1 and CDR2: SGHAT, FQDESV (reference sequence). The CDR3 has 15 amino acids. V lost 3 bases, J lost 5 bases, and 16 bases lay in between. The CDR3 coding sequence is TGTGCCAGCAGCTTGACGGGGCCCCCCGCGGAGACCCAGTACTTC. Translating it yields CASSLTGPPAETQYF.